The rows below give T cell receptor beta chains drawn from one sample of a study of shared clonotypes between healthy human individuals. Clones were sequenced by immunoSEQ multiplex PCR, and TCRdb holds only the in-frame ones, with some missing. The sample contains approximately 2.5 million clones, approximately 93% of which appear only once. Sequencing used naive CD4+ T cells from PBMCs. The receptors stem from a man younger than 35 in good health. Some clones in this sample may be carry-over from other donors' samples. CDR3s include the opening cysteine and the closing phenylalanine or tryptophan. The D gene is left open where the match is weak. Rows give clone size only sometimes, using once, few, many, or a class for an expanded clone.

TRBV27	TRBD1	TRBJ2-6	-	TGTGCCAGCAGACGGGACAGGGCCTCTGGGGCCAACGTCCTGACTTTC	CASRRDRASGANVLTF
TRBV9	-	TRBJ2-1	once	TGTGCCAGCAGCGGAGGGGGGACTAAAACAAATGAGCAGTTCTTC	CASSGGGTKTNEQFF
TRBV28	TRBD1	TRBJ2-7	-	TGTGCCAGCAGTTCCACACCACGGGACAGGGGTTCCTACGAGCAGTACTTC	CASSSTPRDRGSYEQYF
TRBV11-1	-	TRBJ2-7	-	TGTGCCAGCAGCTTACCCCCAACCAGATTGCAGTACTTC	CASSLPPTRLQYF
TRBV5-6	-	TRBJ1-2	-	TGTGCCAGCAGCTTGCAGGGGAACTATGGCTACACCTTC	CASSLQGNYGYTF
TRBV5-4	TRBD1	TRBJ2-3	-	TGTGCCAGCAGCTTGGGAGCAGGACAGGGAACAGATACGCAGTATTTT	CASSLGAGQGTDTQYF
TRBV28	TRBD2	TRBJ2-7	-	TGTGCCAGCAGTTTCGGGCCAGCGGGACCCTACGAGCAGTACTTC	CASSFGPAGPYEQYF
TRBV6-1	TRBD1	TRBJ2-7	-	TGTGCCAGCAGTAGAGGGACAGACTACGAGCAGTACTTC	CASSRGTDYEQYF
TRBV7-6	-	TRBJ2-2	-	TGTGCCAGCAGCTTATCGATTAGCCTAGACACCGGGGAGCTGTTTTTT	CASSLSISLDTGELFF
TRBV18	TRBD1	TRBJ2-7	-	TGTGCCAGCTCCCCGCCCGGGACAGGCTACTCCTACGAGCAGTACTTC	CASSPPGTGYSYEQYF
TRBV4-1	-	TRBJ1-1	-	TGCGCCAGCAGCCAAGGGTACATCGTTGAAGCTTTCTTT	CASSQGYIVEAFF
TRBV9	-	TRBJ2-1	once	TGTGCCAGCAGCACGACGGGAGCGCAATATGAGCAGTTCTTC	CASSTTGAQYEQFF
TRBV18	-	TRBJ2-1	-	TGTGCCAGCTCACCCCAGGCCCCCTACAATGAGCAGTTCTTC	CASSPQAPYNEQFF
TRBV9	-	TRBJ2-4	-	TGTGCCAGCAGCGTAGATGGAGGGGAAAGCAAAAACATTCAGTACTTC	CASSVDGGESKNIQYF
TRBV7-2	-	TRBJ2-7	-	TGTGCCAGCACCCACCCGGGTTCGGTAACCGCGCAGTACTTC	CASTHPGSVTAQYF
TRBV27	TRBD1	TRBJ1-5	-	TGTGCCAGCAGTTCACGACAGGGCGGCAATCAGCCCCAGCATTTT	CASSSRQGGNQPQHF
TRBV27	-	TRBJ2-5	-	TGTGCCAGCAGCCAGACCCAGACAGTGTACCAAGAGACCCAGTACTTC	CASSQTQTVYQETQYF
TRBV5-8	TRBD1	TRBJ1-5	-	TGTGCCAGCAGCTGGGGACAGGGTACTAATCAGCCCCAGCATTTT	CASSWGQGTNQPQHF
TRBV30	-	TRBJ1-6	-	TGTGCCTGGAGTGGGCTTTATAATTCACCCCTCCACTTT	CAWSGLYNSPLHF
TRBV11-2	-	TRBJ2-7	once	TGTGCCAGCAGGTCCCAGCTCCCTCCCTACGAGCAGTACTTC	CASRSQLPPYEQYF
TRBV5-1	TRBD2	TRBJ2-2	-	TGCGCCAGCAGCTTAGCGGGAGGAGGGACCGGGGAGCTGTTTTTT	CASSLAGGGTGELFF
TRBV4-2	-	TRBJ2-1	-	TGTGCCAGCAGCCAAGATTACGGGACGGAATATTACAATGAGCAGTTCTTC	CASSQDYGTEYYNEQFF
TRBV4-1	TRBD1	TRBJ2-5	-	TGCGCCAGCAGCCAAGACTGGCAGGGGGCGCCGGAGACCCAGTACTTC	CASSQDWQGAPETQYF
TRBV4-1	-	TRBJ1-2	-	TGCGCCAGCTCGGGGGCTACTGGGAATGGCTACACCTTC	CASSGATGNGYTF
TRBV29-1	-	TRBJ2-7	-	TGCAGCGTTGTGTGGGGGGCAGACCCCTACGAGCAGTACTTC	CSVVWGADPYEQYF
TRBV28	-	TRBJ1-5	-	TGTGCCAGCAGTCAACCCGGGTACGGCAATCAGCCCCAGCATTTT	CASSQPGYGNQPQHF
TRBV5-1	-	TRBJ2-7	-	TGCGCCAGCAGCTCTAACGATCAAAAACGAGGCGCGGAAAACAGGGTCGGGTCCTACGAGCAGTACTTC	CASSSNDQKRGAENRVGSYEQYF
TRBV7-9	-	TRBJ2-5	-	TGTGCCAGCAGCGGTACGGGAAGACGGACAGCGCTCGGGGGGACCCAGTACTTC	CASSGTGRRTALGGTQYF
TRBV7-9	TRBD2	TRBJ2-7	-	TGTGCCAGCTCCTCTAGCGGGTCCTACGAGCAGTACTTC	CASSSSGSYEQYF
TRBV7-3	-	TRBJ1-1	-	TGTGCCAGCAGCTTACTGGGGGACACTGAAGCTTTCTTT	CASSLLGDTEAFF
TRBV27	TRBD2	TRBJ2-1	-	TGTGCCAGCAGTTTAAAACTAGCGGATAACTTCTACAATGAGCAGTTCTTC	CASSLKLADNFYNEQFF
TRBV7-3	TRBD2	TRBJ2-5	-	TGTGCCAGCAGCTTCGCTAGCGGGAGTTGGGAGACCCAGTACTTC	CASSFASGSWETQYF
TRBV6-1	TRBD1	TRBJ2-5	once	TGTGCCAGCAGTTCGGGGACAGGGATAGAGACCCAGTACTTC	CASSSGTGIETQYF
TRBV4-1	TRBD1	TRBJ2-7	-	TGCGCCAGCAGCCCGGCAGGGGGCTCTGGACGCTACGAGCAGTACTTC	CASSPAGGSGRYEQYF
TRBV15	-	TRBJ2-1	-	TGTGCCACCAGTCGAATATACGGGGGCTACAATGAGCAGTTCTTC	CATSRIYGGYNEQFF
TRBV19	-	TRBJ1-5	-	TGTGCCAGTAGAAACCCCCCAGCTCCGGGGCCCCAGCATTTT	CASRNPPAPGPQHF
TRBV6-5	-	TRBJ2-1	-	TGTGCCAGCAGTTCCCTCAGCAGTGGCTCTGGCAATGAGCAGTTCTTC	CASSSLSSGSGNEQFF
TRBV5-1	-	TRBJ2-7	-	TGCGCCAGCAGCTTTTCAGGGGCCAACTACGAGCAGTACTTC	CASSFSGANYEQYF
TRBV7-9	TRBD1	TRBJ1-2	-	TGTGCCAGCACCCAGACAGGGTTCAACTACACCTTC	CASTQTGFNYTF
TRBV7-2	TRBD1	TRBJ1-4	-	TGTGCCAGCAGCTTAACAACAGGGGCGGGATCTAATGAAAAACTGTTTTTT	CASSLTTGAGSNEKLFF